The TCR beta chain described here comes from a study of T cell responses to AZD1222 COVID-19 vaccine. Findings and caveats of the study: Reportedly, close to half of spike-specific TCRs are directed against unmutated variant regions. With two AZD1222 doses given, Spike-specific TCR breadth and depth both rose.

V shed 3 bases, J shed 10 bases, and the junction held 9 bases outside the gene matches. Germline CDR1 is SGHVS and CDR2 is FQNEAQ. The CDR3 is made up of 14 amino acids. Method: immunoSEQ multiplex PCR; TCRdb's copy keeps in-frame clones and lacks some. The data contain roughly 120,000 clones, roughly 91% of them singletons. In this sample, this clone turned up once. What it recognizes is unknown. This TCR was recovered from an adult in good health. V is TRBV7-8 and J is TRBJ1-1; 9 bases line up with TRBD1. The source was peripheral blood, collected on day 0 of AZD1222 vaccination. The DNA for the CDR3 is TGTGCCAGCAGCTTCGCCACAGGGGGCGGGGGAGCTTTCTTT. Protein sequence: CASSFATGGGGAFF.